This is a list of T cell receptor beta chains from one sample in a study of long-term antiretroviral therapy in people with HIV. Sequencing was performed with immunoSEQ multiplex PCR; in TCRdb, only in-frame clones are kept and a portion is missing. The sample shows tens of thousands of clones, approximately 80% of them seen only once. Sequencing was performed on unsorted PBMCs, taken 2 years after starting antiretroviral therapy. Every receptor here comes from a woman aged 45-65 years with HIV. The CDR3 runs from the conserved cysteine through the conserved F or W.

j_call,v_call,cdr3_aa
TRBJ2-6,TRBV7-9,CASSLNGQGPGANVLTF
TRBJ1-4,TRBV7-2,CASSLVSQHEKLFF
TRBJ2-3,TRBV6-5,CASSYSDLGLTDTQYF
TRBJ1-2,TRBV2,CASRPQSHSNYGYTF
TRBJ1-1,TRBV7-9,CASLTGWTEAFF
TRBJ1-2,TRBV14,CASSQDQTGGYTF
TRBJ2-5,TRBV4-1,CASSQGQGPFEQETQYF
TRBJ2-2,TRBV6-5,CASSYALRDTGELFF
TRBJ2-3,TRBV5-3,CARVGTDTQYF
TRBJ1-5,TRBV6-6,CASRLDFNQPQHF
TRBJ1-2,TRBV2,CASRANFPPYGYTF
TRBJ2-7,TRBV27,CASSPNRGPGEQYF
TRBJ1-2,TRBV20-1,CSARTIYGYTF
TRBJ2-7,TRBV5-4,CASSLGQGGYEQYF
TRBJ1-2,TRBV5-4,CASSRDRGGNGYTF
TRBJ2-2,TRBV18,CASSPFTGDAGELFF
TRBJ1-2,TRBV2,CASSRQGTNYGYTF
TRBJ2-3,TRBV7-8,CASLSGRDSTDTQYF
TRBJ1-2,TRBV7-3,CASSIRQGDGYTF
TRBJ2-3,TRBV20-1,CSAKPTDTQYF
TRBJ1-1,TRBV5-1,CASSRNRFMNTEAFF
TRBJ2-5,TRBV11-2,CASSWAAGQTQYF
TRBJ2-3,TRBV9,CASSPQGGLAGGTDTQYF
TRBJ2-1,TRBV18,CASSPAGTGELEQFF
TRBJ2-6,TRBV28,CASSPWAGAAPPAGANVLTF
TRBJ1-1,TRBV5-1,CASRPTYTVNTEAFF
TRBJ2-5,TRBV13,CASSFNAVSPRTQYF
TRBJ2-3,TRBV5-4,CASSFRGSDTQYF
TRBJ1-5,TRBV5-1,CASSLEGESNQPQHF
TRBJ1-1,TRBV5-1,CASHRGVNTEAFF
TRBJ2-6,TRBV7-3,CASSFGQGLNSGANVLTF
TRBJ2-5,TRBV5-1,CASSLRTGGAGETQYF
TRBJ1-1,TRBV29-1,CSDLGHQGTEAFF
TRBJ2-1,TRBV10-1,CASSRDRGRNEQFF
TRBJ2-3,TRBV11-2,CASSPRGGGTDTQYF
TRBJ2-1,TRBV5-8,CASSLLAKDEQFF
TRBJ2-7,TRBV11-2,CASSLAYEQYF
TRBJ2-3,TRBV11-2,CASSLGGGRGDTQYF
TRBJ2-3,TRBV29-1,CSVGIAGGPTDTQYF
TRBJ2-5,TRBV6-5,CASNVPTETQYF
TRBJ1-3,TRBV10-2,CASRRGSLDPGNTIYF
TRBJ2-3,TRBV6-4,CASSWRGLDTDTQYF
TRBJ2-1,TRBV10-3,CAISPGGGQFF
TRBJ1-2,TRBV4-2,CASSQDRGGGDGYTF
TRBJ2-1,TRBV2,CASSDRSFNNEQFF
TRBJ1-6,TRBV10-3,CASGTGANSPLHF